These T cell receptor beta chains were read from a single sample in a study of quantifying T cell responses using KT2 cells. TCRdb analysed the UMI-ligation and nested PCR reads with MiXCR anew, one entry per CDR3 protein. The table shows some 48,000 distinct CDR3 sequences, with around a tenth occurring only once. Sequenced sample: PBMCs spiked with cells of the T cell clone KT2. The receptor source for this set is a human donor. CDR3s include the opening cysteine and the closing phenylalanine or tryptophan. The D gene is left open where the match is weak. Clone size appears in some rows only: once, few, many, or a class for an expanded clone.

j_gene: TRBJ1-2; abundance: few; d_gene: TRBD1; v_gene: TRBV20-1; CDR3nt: TGCAGTGCTAGACACTCTGGACAGGGGTATGGCTACACCTTC; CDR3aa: CSARHSGQGYGYTF
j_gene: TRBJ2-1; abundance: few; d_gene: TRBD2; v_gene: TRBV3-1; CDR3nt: TGTGCCAGCAGCCCCGGGGGGGCAATCGACAATGAGCAGTTCTTC; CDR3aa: CASSPGGAIDNEQFF
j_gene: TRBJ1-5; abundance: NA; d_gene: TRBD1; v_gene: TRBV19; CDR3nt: TGTGCCAGTAGCGGAACAGGGGGCAATCAGCCCCAGCATTTT; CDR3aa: CASSGTGGNQPQHF
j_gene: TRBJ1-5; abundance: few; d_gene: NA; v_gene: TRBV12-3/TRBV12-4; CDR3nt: TGTGCCAGCACCATCGCCGGGGATCATCAGCCCCAGCATTTT; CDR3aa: CASTIAGDHQPQHF
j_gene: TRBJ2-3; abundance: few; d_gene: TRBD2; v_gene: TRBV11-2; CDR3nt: TGTGCCAGCAGTGGGACTAGCCGGAGATCGGATACGCAGTATTTT; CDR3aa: CASSGTSRRSDTQYF
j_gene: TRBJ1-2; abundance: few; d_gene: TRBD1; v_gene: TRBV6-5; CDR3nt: TGTGCCAGCAAAAAGGACGGGACAGGCTACTATGGCTACACCTTC; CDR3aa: CASKKDGTGYYGYTF
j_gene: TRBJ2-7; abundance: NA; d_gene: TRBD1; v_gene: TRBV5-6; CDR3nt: TGTGCCTGCAGGGGACAGGGGACCTACGAGCAGTACTTC; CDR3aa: CACRGQGTYEQYF
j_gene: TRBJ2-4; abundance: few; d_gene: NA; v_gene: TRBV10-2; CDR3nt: TGCGCCACCCGAGCGACCGACATTATTCAGTACTTC; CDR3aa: CATRATDIIQYF
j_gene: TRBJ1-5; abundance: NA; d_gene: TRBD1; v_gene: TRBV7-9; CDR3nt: TGTGCCAGCAGCCATGGCAGGGGGGACCAGCCCCAGCATTTT; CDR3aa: CASSHGRGDQPQHF
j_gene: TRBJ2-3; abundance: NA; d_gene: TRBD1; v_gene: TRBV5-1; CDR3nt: TGCGCCAGCAGCCTTCTAGATCCAGGGGGCGGTACGCAGTATTTT; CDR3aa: CASSLLDPGGGTQYF
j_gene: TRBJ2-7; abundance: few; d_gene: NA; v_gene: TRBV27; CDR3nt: TGTGCCAGCATTGAGGTTTCCGAGCAGTACTTC; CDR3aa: CASIEVSEQYF
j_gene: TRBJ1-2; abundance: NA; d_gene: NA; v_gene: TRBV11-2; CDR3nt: TGTGCCAGCAGCTTTGGAACTGTGGGTGGCTACACCTTC; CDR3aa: CASSFGTVGGYTF
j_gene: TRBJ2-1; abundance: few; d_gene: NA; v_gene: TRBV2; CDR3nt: TGTGCCAGCAGTGACAGACCATATGAGCAGTTCTTC; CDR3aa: CASSDRPYEQFF
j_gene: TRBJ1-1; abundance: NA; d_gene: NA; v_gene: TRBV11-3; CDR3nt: TGTGCCAGCACTACGGGGAACACTGAAGCTTTCTTT; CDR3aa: CASTTGNTEAFF
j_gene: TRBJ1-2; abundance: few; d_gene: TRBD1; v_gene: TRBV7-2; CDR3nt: TGTGCCAGCAGCTCACTAACAGGGGAGTATGGCTACACCTTC; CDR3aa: CASSSLTGEYGYTF
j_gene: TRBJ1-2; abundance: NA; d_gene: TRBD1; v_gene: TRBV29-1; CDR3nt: TGCAGCGGCCGACAGGGCGACTATGGCTACACCTTC; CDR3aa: CSGRQGDYGYTF
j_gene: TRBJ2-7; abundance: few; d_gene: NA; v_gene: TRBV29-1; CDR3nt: TGCAGCGTCGCCCGGGACCACTACTACGAGCAGTACTTC; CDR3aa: CSVARDHYYEQYF
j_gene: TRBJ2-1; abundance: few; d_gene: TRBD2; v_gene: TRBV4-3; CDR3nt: TGCGCCAGCAGCCCCGTAGCGGGCTCCTACAATGAGCAGTTCTTC; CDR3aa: CASSPVAGSYNEQFF
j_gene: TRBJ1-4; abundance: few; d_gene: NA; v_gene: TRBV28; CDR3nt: TGTGCCAGCAGTTCCGCCCGCTTTGCTAATGAAAAACTGTTTTTT; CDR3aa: CASSSARFANEKLFF
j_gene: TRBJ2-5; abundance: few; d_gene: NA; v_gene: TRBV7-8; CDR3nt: TGTGCCAGCAGCTCCGGACGGACAGCTCCCCAAGAGACCCAGTACTTC; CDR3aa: CASSSGRTAPQETQYF
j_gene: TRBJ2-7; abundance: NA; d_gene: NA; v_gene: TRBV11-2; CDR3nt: TGTGCCAGCAGCCATAACAGGGACCCCTACGAGCAGTACTTC; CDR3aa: CASSHNRDPYEQYF
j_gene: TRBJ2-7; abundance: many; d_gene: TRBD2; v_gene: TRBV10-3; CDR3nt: TGTGCCATCAGTGAGTCGGGGGGGGAGTTGTCCTACGAGCAGTACTTC; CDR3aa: CAISESGGELSYEQYF
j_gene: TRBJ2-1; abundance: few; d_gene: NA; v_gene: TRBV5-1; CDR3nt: TGCGCCAGCGCGCTGTTAGGGTGGGACAATGAGCAGTTCTTC; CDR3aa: CASALLGWDNEQFF
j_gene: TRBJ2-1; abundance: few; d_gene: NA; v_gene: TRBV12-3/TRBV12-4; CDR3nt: TGTGCCAGCAGTTTCGGGACAACCTACAATGAGCAGTTCTTC; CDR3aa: CASSFGTTYNEQFF
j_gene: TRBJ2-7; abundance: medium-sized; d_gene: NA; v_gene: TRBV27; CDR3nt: TGTGCCAGCAGTTCCTCCTACGAGCAGTACTTC; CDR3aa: CASSSSYEQYF
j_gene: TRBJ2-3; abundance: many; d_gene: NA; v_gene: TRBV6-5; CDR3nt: TGTGCCAGCAGAGAATTAGCGGCCCCAGATACGCAGTATTTT; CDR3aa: CASRELAAPDTQYF
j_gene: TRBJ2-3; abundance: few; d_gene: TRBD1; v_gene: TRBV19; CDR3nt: TGTGCCAGTAGTATGAATGTCAGGGGGACAGATACGCAGTATTTT; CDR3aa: CASSMNVRGTDTQYF
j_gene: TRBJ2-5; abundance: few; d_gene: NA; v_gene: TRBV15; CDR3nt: TGTGCCACCAGCAGAGATTCACGGGAAGAGACCCAGTACTTC; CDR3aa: CATSRDSREETQYF
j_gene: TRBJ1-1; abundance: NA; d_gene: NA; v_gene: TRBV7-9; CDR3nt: TGTGCCAGCAGCTTGTTAGACGCCGCCACTGAAGCTTTCTTT; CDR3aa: CASSLLDAATEAFF